These 5 T cell receptor beta chains were sequenced from one sample in a study of shared clonotypes between healthy human individuals. CD45RO negativity and positive selection for CCR7 defined naive CD8 cells, a population that excluded terminally differentiated effector memory CD45RA+ cells. The table came from immunoSEQ multiplex PCR; TCRdb's copy has only in-frame clones and leaves some out. Of 2 million to 2.5 million clones in the sample, around 96% were seen once. Sequencing was carried out using naive CD8+ T cells sorted from blood. The receptors here all came from a man aged 18 to 35 in good health.

The chain uses TRBV6-1 and TRBJ1-6; D is possibly TRBD1 (5 bases). V was clipped by 2 bases and J by 4 bases, with 12 bases between them. CDR3 length: 16 residues. Germline CDR1 and CDR2: MNHNS and SASEGT. DNA for the CDR3: TGTGCCAGCAGTGAATACAGGAGCCTTTATAATTCACCCCTCCACTTT. Amino acids: CASSEYRSLYNSPLHF.

V usage is TRBV4-1 and J usage is TRBJ2-5; the match to TRBD2 covers 8 bases. J gave up 4 bases and V 3 bases, and 7 bases lay outside the gene matches. The CDR3 spans 15 residues. Germline values: CDR1 MGHRA, CDR2 YSYEKL. The CDR3 sequence is CASSQSGGLGETQYF. Here the CDR3 DNA reads TGCGCCAGCAGCCAGTCGGGGGGGCTGGGAGAGACCCAGTACTTC.

The rearrangement links TRBV7-9 to TRBJ2-7; D may be TRBD1 (6 bases). V was pared by 5 bases and J by 2 bases, with 25 bases between. The CDR3 runs to 18 residues. Germline V gene lookup returns CDR1 SEHNR and CDR2 FQNEAQ (reference sequence). CDR3 sequence (DNA): TGTGCCAGCAGCGATAGACAGGCCCAGGGTGTGGGGCCCTACGAGCAGTACTTC. This codes for CASSDRQAQGVGPYEQYF.

Of note for this clone: Within the sample, other DNA sequences also encode this same CDR3. The chain combines TRBV6-5 with TRBJ2-2, with D uncertain. Germline CDR1 is MNHEY and CDR2 is SVGAGI. CDR3 length: 11 amino acids. Trimming removed 6 bases from V and 2 bases from J, with 1 base in between. Here the CDR3 reads CASRNTGELFF. The CDR3, as DNA: TGTGCCAGCAGAAACACCGGGGAGCTGTTTTTT.

This sequence joins TRBV18 and TRBJ2-4; no reliable D call. Deletions cut 2 bases from V and 1 base from J, with 12 bases between. The CDR3 has 16 residues. CDR1 KGHSH and CDR2 LQKENI come from the germline V gene. The CDR3 nucleotides read TGTGCCAGCTCACCAAACCAGCGTGGGGCCAAAAACATTCAGTACTTC. Translating it yields CASSPNQRGAKNIQYF.